This T cell receptor (beta chain) was sequenced during a study of blood T cell repertoires in COVID-19. Some clones are missing from TCRdb's copy, which holds only in-frame ones; the method was immunoSEQ multiplex PCR. The data contain about 220,000 clones, roughly four fifths of them singletons. Germline values: CDR1 ENHRY, CDR2 SYGVKD. The CDR3 is made up of 14 amino acids. V was shortened by 10 bases and J by 1 base, with 16 bases between the two germline ends. The V call is TRBV10-3, the J call TRBJ1-1; D perhaps matches TRBD1 (6 bases). Source material: peripheral blood. This receptor was taken from a woman aged 70-85 years with COVID-19, enrolled during active disease. The CDR3 region has the DNA TGTGCCACAGTAGGACAGAAGCAGAACACTGAAGCTTTCTTT. Residues: CATVGQKQNTEAFF.